This T cell receptor (beta chain) was recorded in a study of cytomegalovirus exposure and HLA in healthy donors. Study-wide context: A subsequent analysis reported that the 120 or so validation repertoires were produced on the same platform that had also been used for the roughly 670 first-cohort repertoires.

Germline assignment: CDR1 MDHEN and CDR2 SYDVKM. Between the trimmed V and J ends, which lost 3 bases and 4 bases, there was a span of 9 bases. This CDR3 spans 13 amino acids. This table comes from immunoSEQ multiplex PCR, and its TCRdb copy is limited to in-frame clones, with some not included. The table has around 400,000 clones, 86% seen once; the top ten hold approximately 0.8%. This TCR came from a woman aged 18-29 years in good health and CMV-seronegative. V and J are TRBV28 and TRBJ1-1; D may be TRBD1 (5 bases). Sequenced material: PBMCs. The chain's CDR3 is CASSLGGRTEAFF. For the CDR3, the DNA is TGTGCCAGCAGTTTGGGGGGTCGCACTGAAGCTTTCTTT. The whole variable domain, remainder taken from reference TRBV28 and TRBJ1-1, is DVKVTQSSRYLVKRTGEKVFLECVQDMDHENMFWYRQDPGLGLRLIYFSYDVKMKEKGDIPEGYSVSREKKERFSLILESASTNQTSMYLCASSLGGRTEAFFGQGTRLTVV.